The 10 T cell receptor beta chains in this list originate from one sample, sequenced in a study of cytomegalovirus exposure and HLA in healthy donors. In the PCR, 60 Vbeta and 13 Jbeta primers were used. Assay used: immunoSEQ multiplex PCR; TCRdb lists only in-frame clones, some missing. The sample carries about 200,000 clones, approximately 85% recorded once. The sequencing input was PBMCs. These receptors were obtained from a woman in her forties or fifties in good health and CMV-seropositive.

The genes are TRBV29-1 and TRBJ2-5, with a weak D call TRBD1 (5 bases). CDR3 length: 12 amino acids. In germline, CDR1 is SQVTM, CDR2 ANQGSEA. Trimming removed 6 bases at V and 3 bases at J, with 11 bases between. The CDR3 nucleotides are TGCAGCGTGCAAATGACAGAAGAGACCCAGTACTTC. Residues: CSVQMTEETQYF.

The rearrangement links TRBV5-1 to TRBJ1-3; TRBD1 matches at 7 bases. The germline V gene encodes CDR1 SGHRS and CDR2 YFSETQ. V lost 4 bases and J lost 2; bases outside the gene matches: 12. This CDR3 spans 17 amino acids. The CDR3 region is CASSLAHTGVTGNTIYF. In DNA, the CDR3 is TGCGCCAGCAGCCTTGCTCATACAGGGGTTACTGGAAACACCATATATTTT.

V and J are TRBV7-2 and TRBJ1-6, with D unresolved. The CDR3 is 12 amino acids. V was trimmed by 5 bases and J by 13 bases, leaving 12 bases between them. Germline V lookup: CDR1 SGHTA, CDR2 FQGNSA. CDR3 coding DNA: TGTGCCAGCAGCCTCCCCCCCGGGCCCCTCCACTTT. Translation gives CASSLPPGPLHF.

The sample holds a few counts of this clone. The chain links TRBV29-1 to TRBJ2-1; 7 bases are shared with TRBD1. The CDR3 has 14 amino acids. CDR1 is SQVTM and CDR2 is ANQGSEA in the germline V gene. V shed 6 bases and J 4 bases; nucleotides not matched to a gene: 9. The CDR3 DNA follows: TGCAGCGTCCTAGAGACAGGGTCTTACAATGAGCAGTTCTTC. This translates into CSVLETGSYNEQFF.

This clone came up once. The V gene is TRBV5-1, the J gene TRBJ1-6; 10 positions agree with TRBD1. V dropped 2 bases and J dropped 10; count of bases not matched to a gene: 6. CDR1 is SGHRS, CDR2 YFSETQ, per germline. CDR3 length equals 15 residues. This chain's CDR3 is CASSFFDRGQSPLHF. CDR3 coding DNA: TGCGCCAGCAGCTTCTTTGACAGGGGGCAATCACCCCTCCACTTT.

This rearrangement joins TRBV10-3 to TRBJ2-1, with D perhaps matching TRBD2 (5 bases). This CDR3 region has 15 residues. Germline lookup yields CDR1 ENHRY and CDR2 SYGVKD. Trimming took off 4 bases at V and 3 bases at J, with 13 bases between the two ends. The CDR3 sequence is CAISGQLGGYNEQFF. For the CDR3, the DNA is TGTGCCATCAGTGGTCAACTAGGCGGCTACAATGAGCAGTTCTTC.

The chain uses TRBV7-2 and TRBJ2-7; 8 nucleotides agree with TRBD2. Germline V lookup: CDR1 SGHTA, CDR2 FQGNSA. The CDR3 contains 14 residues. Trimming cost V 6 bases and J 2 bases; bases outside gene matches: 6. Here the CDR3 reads CASRQLAGTYEQYF. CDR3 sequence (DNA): TGTGCCAGCAGGCAGCTAGCGGGCACCTACGAGCAGTACTTC.

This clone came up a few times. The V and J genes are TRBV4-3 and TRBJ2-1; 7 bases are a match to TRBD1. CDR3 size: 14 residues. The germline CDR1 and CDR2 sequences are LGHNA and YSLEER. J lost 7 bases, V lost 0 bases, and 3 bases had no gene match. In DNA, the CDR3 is TGCGCCAGCAGCCAAGAGGCAGGGGGAAATGAGCAGTTCTTC. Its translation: CASSQEAGGNEQFF.

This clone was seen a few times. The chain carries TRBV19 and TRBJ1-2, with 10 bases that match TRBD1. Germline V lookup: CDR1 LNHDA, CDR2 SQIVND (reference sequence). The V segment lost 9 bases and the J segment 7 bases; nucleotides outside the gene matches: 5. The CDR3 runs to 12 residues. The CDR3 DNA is TGTGCCAGCTCAGACAGGGGGCTTGGCTACACCTTC. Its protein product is CASSDRGLGYTF.

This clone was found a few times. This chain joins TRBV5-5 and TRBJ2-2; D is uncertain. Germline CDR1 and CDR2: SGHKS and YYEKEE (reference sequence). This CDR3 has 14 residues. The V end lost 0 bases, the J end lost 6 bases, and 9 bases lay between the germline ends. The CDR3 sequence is CASSLGGNSGELFF. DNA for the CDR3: TGTGCCAGCAGCTTGGGCGGCAATTCCGGGGAGCTGTTTTTT.